The 21 T cell receptor beta chains below were found in one sample sequenced in a study of vaccination and CD4 T cells after COVID-19. Treatment in this sample: approximately 10-day PBMC culture with coronavirus spike peptide pools or control peptides (ViraFEST assay). Sequenced with the Oncomine TCR Beta short-read assay was DNA taken from cultured CD4+ T cells. Via MiXCR, TCRdb re-called the PCR reads, giving one row per CDR3 protein. The sample includes under 15,000 distinct CDR3 sequences, approximately 45% of them seen just once. These receptors' antigens are unknown. The material sequenced was CD4+ T cells from blood, cultured in vitro, taken after SARS-CoV-2 vaccination. The receptors here all came from a human donor who had recovered from COVID-19.

The CDR3 loop reads CASSPFTDTQYF. CDR3 coding DNA: TGCGCCAGCAGTCCATTCACAGATACGCAGTATTTT. The chain joins TRBV10-2 to TRBJ2-3; D remains unclear. This CDR3 contains 12 residues. V lost 5 bases to trimming and J lost 2 bases, with 5 bases between them. Germline V lookup: CDR1 WSHSY, CDR2 SAAADI.

J is TRBJ2-3 and V is TRBV11-2; 14 bases align to TRBD2. There are 16 residues in the CDR3. Germline-derived CDR1 and CDR2 are SGHAT and FQNNGV. Trimming removed 5 bases from V and 6 bases from J; junction bases left unmatched: 7. This chain's CDR3 is CASSQTSGRGLDTQYF. CDR3 in DNA: TGTGCCAGCAGCCAGACTAGCGGGAGGGGACTGGATACGCAGTATTTT.

The chain carries TRBV18 and TRBJ1-3; D gene uncertain. CDR1 is KGHSH, CDR2 LQKENI, per germline. This CDR3 comprises 13 residues. Between the trimmed V and J ends, which lost 2 bases and 4 bases, there was a span of 6 bases. The CDR3 sequence is CASSPVSGNTIYF. The DNA for the CDR3 is TGTGCCAGCTCACCAGTCTCGGGAAACACCATATATTTT.

The chain links TRBV7-9 to TRBJ1-6; TRBD1 aligns across 7 bases. CDR1 SEHNR and CDR2 FQNEAQ come from the germline V gene (reference sequence). With 5 bases clipped from V and 5 bases from J, the junction kept 6 bases outside the gene matches. This CDR3 has 15 amino acids. The CDR3 sequence: CASSPLQGNNSPLHF. The CDR3, as DNA: TGTGCCAGCAGCCCCCTACAGGGGAATAATTCACCCCTCCACTTT.

As concerns this clonotype: A read error may account for a junction end that differs from germline. The chain carries TRBV25-1 and TRBJ2-1; the D gene is possibly TRBD2 (5 bases). This CDR3 is built from 16 residues. Germline-derived CDR1 and CDR2 are MGHDK and SYGVNS. As DNA, the CDR3 is TGTGCCGGCAGTCCCATCAAAAGCGGCTCCTACAATGAGCAGTTCTTC. Amino acid sequence: CAGSPIKSGSYNEQFF.

V gene TRBV24-1 combines with J gene TRBJ2-3; 11 bases fit TRBD2. The CDR3 is made up of 20 amino acids. Germline V gene data show CDR1 as KGHDR and CDR2 as SFDVKD. J gave up 1 base and V 0 bases, and 11 bases lay outside the gene matches. The CDR3 DNA follows: TGTGCCACCAGTGATTTGGGGACTAGCGGATCACATAGCGGCACAGATACGCAGTATTTT. Translated, it gives CATSDLGTSGSHSGTDTQYF.

This clonotype has a handful of counts. The chain couples TRBV6-5 to TRBJ1-3; 7 bases fit TRBD1. Germline assignment: CDR1 MNHEY and CDR2 SVGAGI. The CDR3 runs 15 residues. V was pared by 2 bases and J by 0 bases, with 1 base of the junction left unmatched. The chain's CDR3 is CASSYPGGSGNTIYF. The DNA for the CDR3 is TGTGCCAGCAGTTACCCAGGGGGCTCTGGAAACACCATATATTTT.

This sequence joins TRBV18 and TRBJ2-1, with 7 nucleotides matching TRBD1. V was clipped by 0 bases and J by 4 bases; unmatched bases: 6. This CDR3 spans 16 amino acids. Germline CDR1 KGHSH, CDR2 LQKENI. The CDR3 sequence: CASSPPGTESYNEQFF. The CDR3 DNA sequence: TGTGCCAGCTCACCACCAGGGACAGAATCGTACAATGAGCAGTTCTTC.

The chain employs TRBV2 and TRBJ1-6, with D unclear. Per germline, CDR1 SNHLY and CDR2 FYNNEI. V was clipped by 7 bases and J by 5 bases, with 12 bases between them. The CDR3 spans 14 residues. The CDR3 DNA sequence: TGTGCCAGCACCCAAACGGCGAATAATTCACCCCTCCACTTT. Its translation is CASTQTANNSPLHF.

This clonotype is medium-sized within its sample. The chain uses TRBV6-1 and TRBJ1-4; 11 bases line up with TRBD1. The J segment lost 0 bases and the V segment lost 6 bases, leaving 6 bases of the junction unmatched. There are 17 residues in the CDR3. Germline-derived CDR1 and CDR2 are MNHNS and SASEGT. CDR3 coding DNA: TGTGCCAGCAGAATCGGACAGGGGGCTGCAACTAATGAAAAACTGTTTTTT. Residues: CASRIGQGAATNEKLFF.

This clonotype was counted a few times. The gene calls are TRBV6-1 and TRBJ1-2, with D possibly being TRBD1 (5 bases). The CDR3 length is 11 residues. CDR1 and CDR2 from the germline V gene are MNHNS and SASEGT. V dropped 6 bases and J dropped 8 bases, with 10 bases sitting between them. The CDR3 is CASRRGDGYTF. The CDR3 DNA sequence: TGTGCCAGCAGACGAGGGGACGGCTACACCTTC.

By sample share, this clonotype is large. The chain carries TRBV7-9 and TRBJ1-1, with unresolved D. Trimming left V 5 bases short and J 7 bases short, with 8 bases between. The germline V gene encodes CDR1 SEHNR and CDR2 FQNEAQ (reference sequence). This CDR3 has 11 residues. The CDR3 protein is CASSPLVEAFF. The DNA for the CDR3 is TGTGCCAGCAGCCCTCTGGTTGAAGCTTTCTTT.

Here the CDR3 DNA reads TGCAGTGCCCACCCATCGACAGGGAATAATTCACCCCTCCACTTT. Translating it yields CSAHPSTGNNSPLHF. The gene calls are TRBV20-1 and TRBJ1-6; 7 bases agree with TRBD1. Trimming removed 6 bases from V and 5 bases from J; junction bases left unmatched: 10. The germline V gene encodes CDR1 DFQATT and CDR2 SNEGSKA (reference sequence). The CDR3 sequence is 15 residues long.

This sequence joins TRBV19 and TRBJ2-3, with TRBD1 matching over 9 bases. Germline CDR1 LNHDA, CDR2 SQIVND (reference sequence). This CDR3 contains 16 residues. J lost 5 bases, V lost 0 bases, and 6 bases had no gene match. The DNA of the CDR3 is TGTGCCAGTAGTATAGATCAAGGACAGGGGCTAGATACGCAGTATTTT. Protein product: CASSIDQGQGLDTQYF.

This chain uses TRBV20-1 with TRBJ1-5, with 7 bases matching TRBD1. Germline values: CDR1 DFQATT, CDR2 SNEGSKA (reference sequence). CDR3 length: 16 amino acids. V was clipped by 3 bases and J by 7 bases; unmatched bases: 15. The CDR3, as DNA: TGCAGTGCTAGCTACTACCGACAGGGAAGGCGCCAGCCCCAGCATTTT. The encoded protein is CSASYYRQGRRQPQHF.

This clonotype has just a few counts. The chain couples TRBV6-1 to TRBJ1-5; no reliable D call. V was clipped by 6 bases and J by 3 bases, with 15 bases between them. Germline loops: CDR1 MNHNS, CDR2 SASEGT. CDR3 length: 15 residues. The CDR3 loop is CASSRRVGSNQPQHF. The CDR3 DNA reads as TGTGCCAGCAGCCGCCGAGTGGGCTCCAATCAGCCCCAGCATTTT.

The chain has TRBV12-3 or TRBV12-4 and TRBJ2-2; TRBD2 matches 13 bases. V shed 7 bases and J 5 bases; nucleotides not matched to a gene: 1. This CDR3 has 14 amino acids. The CDR3 DNA reads TGTGCCAGCACGGGACTAGCGGGAACCGGGGAGCTGTTTTTT. Protein: CASTGLAGTGELFF.

This chain links TRBV7-9 with TRBJ2-2; 8 nucleotides align to TRBD1. The CDR3 runs 16 residues. V lost 5 bases and J lost 2; bases outside the gene matches: 7. Germline-derived CDR1 and CDR2 are SEHNR and FQNEAQ (reference sequence). The CDR3 DNA sequence: TGTGCCAGCAGCCCCCCGACAGGGGACAACACCGGGGAGCTGTTTTTT. Residues: CASSPPTGDNTGELFF.

This clonotype was seen only a few times. V is TRBV6-1 and J is TRBJ2-7; D is unresolved. This CDR3 contains 13 residues. V gave up 6 bases and J gave up 1 base, with 10 bases separating them. Germline V CDR1 and CDR2: MNHNS, SASEGT. The CDR3 here is CASRESTSYEQYF. The CDR3 DNA reads as TGTGCCAGCAGGGAATCGACATCCTACGAGCAGTACTTC.

This chain uses TRBV7-3 with TRBJ1-6; D ambiguous. V was shortened by 2 bases and J by 9 bases, with 8 bases between the two germline ends. This CDR3 contains 13 residues. Germline CDR1 SGHTA, CDR2 FQGTGA. The CDR3 protein is CASSLVNGSPLHF. In DNA, the CDR3 is TGTGCCAGCAGCTTAGTCAACGGTTCACCCCTCCACTTT.

The chain joins TRBV5-4 to TRBJ2-7; no firm D call. Looked up from germline, CDR1 is SGHNT and CDR2 is YYREEE (reference sequence). The CDR3 is made up of 12 amino acids. V was pared by 1 base and J by 6 bases, with 8 bases between. The CDR3 nucleotides read TGTGCCAGCAGCTTGCCAGTGGGCGAGCAGTACTTC. Translation gives CASSLPVGEQYF.